Listed below are T cell receptor beta chains from one sample, sequenced in a study of beta chain features in type 1 diabetes. Clones were sequenced by immunoSEQ multiplex PCR, and TCRdb holds only the in-frame ones, with some missing. The sample has 300,000 to 350,000 clones; less than 20% are singletons. The sequenced material came from naive CD4+ T cells from blood. The receptor source for this set is a woman aged 18-29 years in good health. Both conserved end residues are part of each CDR3. Each record gives: D gene, V gene, clone size, J gene, CDR3 DNA, CDR3 protein. D genes are given only for firm matches. Clone size, where shown, is once, few, many, or a class for clones that have expanded.

D gene: TRBD1; V gene: TRBV29-1; clone size: few; J gene: TRBJ2-7; CDR3 DNA: TGCAGCGTTGAAACAGGGACAGGGCAGGAAAAGCAGTACTTC; CDR3 protein: CSVETGTGQEKQYF
D gene: TRBD2; V gene: TRBV11-2; clone size: few; J gene: TRBJ2-3; CDR3 DNA: TGTGCCAGCCGCCTACTAGCGGGGGGCCCAGATACGCAGTATTTT; CDR3 protein: CASRLLAGGPDTQYF
D gene: TRBD2; V gene: TRBV29-1; clone size: NA; J gene: TRBJ2-5; CDR3 DNA: TGCAGCGTTGAGCTATCGGGGACTAGCGGGGTCCAAGAGACCCAGTACTTC; CDR3 protein: CSVELSGTSGVQETQYF
D gene: TRBD2; V gene: TRBV6-1; clone size: few; J gene: TRBJ2-5; CDR3 DNA: TGTGCCAGCAGTAGCGGGGAAGAGACCCAGTACTTC; CDR3 protein: CASSSGEETQYF
D gene: TRBD1; V gene: TRBV12-5; clone size: NA; J gene: TRBJ1-1; CDR3 DNA: TGTGCTAGTGGTTGGCCTCAGGGGGAGGCTTTCTTT; CDR3 protein: CASGWPQGEAFF
D gene: NA; V gene: TRBV19; clone size: few; J gene: TRBJ2-5; CDR3 DNA: TGTGCCAGTAGTATTCAAAGAGGAGAGACCCAGTACTTC; CDR3 protein: CASSIQRGETQYF
D gene: TRBD1; V gene: TRBV18; clone size: few; J gene: TRBJ1-5; CDR3 DNA: TGTGCCAGCTCAGGGACAGGGGAAAATCAGCCCCAGCATTTT; CDR3 protein: CASSGTGENQPQHF
D gene: NA; V gene: TRBV29-1; clone size: NA; J gene: TRBJ2-3; CDR3 DNA: TGCAGCGTGCGTCGTCCGGGAGACACAGATACGCAGTATTTT; CDR3 protein: CSVRRPGDTDTQYF
D gene: NA; V gene: TRBV18; clone size: NA; J gene: TRBJ1-2; CDR3 DNA: TGTGCCAGCTCACCAACGGGGGAAAAACGTTATGGCTACACCTTC; CDR3 protein: CASSPTGEKRYGYTF
D gene: TRBD2; V gene: TRBV4-2; clone size: NA; J gene: TRBJ2-2; CDR3 DNA: TGTGCCAGCAGCCAAGACCTCGGACTAGCGGGGTCCACCGGGGAGCTGTTTTTT; CDR3 protein: CASSQDLGLAGSTGELFF
D gene: NA; V gene: TRBV5-1; clone size: NA; J gene: TRBJ2-7; CDR3 DNA: TGCGCCAGCAGCTTGGTCCTCTCGCAGGCCGGAACCTACGAGCAGTACTTC; CDR3 protein: CASSLVLSQAGTYEQYF
D gene: TRBD2; V gene: TRBV5-1; clone size: few; J gene: TRBJ2-1; CDR3 DNA: TGCGCCAGCAGCATAGGACTAGCCAAGACCTCCTACAATGAGCAGTTCTTC; CDR3 protein: CASSIGLAKTSYNEQFF
D gene: TRBD2; V gene: TRBV5-6; clone size: NA; J gene: TRBJ2-3; CDR3 DNA: TGTGCCAGCAGCTTGGTGGCGGGAGGACGCACAGATACGCAGTATTTT; CDR3 protein: CASSLVAGGRTDTQYF
D gene: TRBD1; V gene: TRBV4-3; clone size: NA; J gene: TRBJ2-1; CDR3 DNA: TGCGCCAGCAGCCACTCCCCCGGGACAGGGATCTATGAGCAGTTCTTC; CDR3 protein: CASSHSPGTGIYEQFF
D gene: NA; V gene: TRBV9; clone size: NA; J gene: TRBJ1-6; CDR3 DNA: TGTGCCAGCAGCGTTAGTGGGAACAGGGATTCACCCCTCCACTTT; CDR3 protein: CASSVSGNRDSPLHF
D gene: TRBD2; V gene: TRBV6-6; clone size: NA; J gene: TRBJ2-3; CDR3 DNA: TGTGCCAGCAGGCTTCTAGCGGACACAGATACGCAGTATTTT; CDR3 protein: CASRLLADTDTQYF
D gene: TRBD1; V gene: TRBV30; clone size: few; J gene: TRBJ1-1; CDR3 DNA: TGTGCCTGGAGCCCCGACAGGGGCACTGAAGCTTTCTTT; CDR3 protein: CAWSPDRGTEAFF
D gene: NA; V gene: TRBV14; clone size: NA; J gene: TRBJ2-2; CDR3 DNA: TGTGCCAGCAGCCCGGACCGGGGGACGGTGTTTTTT; CDR3 protein: CASSPDRGTVFF
D gene: TRBD2; V gene: TRBV6-6; clone size: few; J gene: TRBJ2-5; CDR3 DNA: TGTGCCAGCAGTTACAAGGGCGGGGGGACTATCTGGACCCAGTACTTC; CDR3 protein: CASSYKGGGTIWTQYF
D gene: NA; V gene: TRBV30; clone size: NA; J gene: TRBJ2-2; CDR3 DNA: TGTGCCTGGAGTACCCGGGGGGAGCTGTTTTTT; CDR3 protein: CAWSTRGELFF
D gene: TRBD1; V gene: TRBV5-1; clone size: few; J gene: TRBJ2-7; CDR3 DNA: TGCGCCAGCAGTTACAGGGGTGCCTACGAGCAGTACTTC; CDR3 protein: CASSYRGAYEQYF
D gene: NA; V gene: TRBV7-3; clone size: NA; J gene: TRBJ1-5; CDR3 DNA: TGTGCCAGCAGCCGAGTTGGAGGGCAGCCCCAGCATTTT; CDR3 protein: CASSRVGGQPQHF
D gene: TRBD1; V gene: TRBV30; clone size: NA; J gene: TRBJ2-3; CDR3 DNA: TGTGCCTGGAGTGTACAAGGGGGCTCGGATACGCAGTATTTT; CDR3 protein: CAWSVQGGSDTQYF
D gene: TRBD1; V gene: TRBV29-1; clone size: few; J gene: TRBJ1-1; CDR3 DNA: TGCAGCGTCGACAGGGAGAACACTGAAGCTTTCTTT; CDR3 protein: CSVDRENTEAFF
D gene: TRBD2; V gene: TRBV9; clone size: NA; J gene: TRBJ2-1; CDR3 DNA: TGTGCCAGCAGCGTAGTCGGGGGGGCCGGTGAGCAGTTCTTC; CDR3 protein: CASSVVGGAGEQFF
D gene: TRBD1; V gene: TRBV19; clone size: once; J gene: TRBJ2-2; CDR3 DNA: TGTGCCAGTAGCAGAGGACAGGGGCCTAACACCGGGGAGCTGTTTTTT; CDR3 protein: CASSRGQGPNTGELFF
D gene: TRBD2; V gene: TRBV6-6; clone size: NA; J gene: TRBJ2-1; CDR3 DNA: TGTGCCAGCAGCTGGATAGATAGCGGGCGCTACAATGAGCAGTTCTTC; CDR3 protein: CASSWIDSGRYNEQFF
D gene: TRBD2; V gene: TRBV7-9; clone size: NA; J gene: TRBJ2-1; CDR3 DNA: TGTGCCAGCAGCTTGGCGGGACTAGCCTTCAATGAGCAGTTCTTC; CDR3 protein: CASSLAGLAFNEQFF
D gene: NA; V gene: TRBV10-3; clone size: few; J gene: TRBJ2-5; CDR3 DNA: TGTGCCATCAGTGAGTTCCTTGGCGGGCTACAAGAGACCCAGTACTTC; CDR3 protein: CAISEFLGGLQETQYF
D gene: NA; V gene: TRBV7-2; clone size: few; J gene: TRBJ1-3; CDR3 DNA: TGTGCCAGCAGCTTGAGCTCTGGAAACACCATATATTTT; CDR3 protein: CASSLSSGNTIYF
D gene: NA; V gene: TRBV29-1; clone size: few; J gene: TRBJ1-1; CDR3 DNA: TGCAGCGTTGACATGACTGAAGCTTTCTTT; CDR3 protein: CSVDMTEAFF
D gene: NA; V gene: TRBV9; clone size: NA; J gene: TRBJ2-7; CDR3 DNA: TGTGCCAGCAGCGGGCAAAGCTCCTACGAGCAGTACTTC; CDR3 protein: CASSGQSSYEQYF
D gene: NA; V gene: TRBV6-5; clone size: NA; J gene: TRBJ1-2; CDR3 DNA: TGTGCCAGCAGTTACCAGGGTGGCTACACCTTC; CDR3 protein: CASSYQGGYTF
D gene: NA; V gene: TRBV7-9; clone size: NA; J gene: TRBJ2-1; CDR3 DNA: TGTGCCAGCAGCTTAGTGGCAGGGTTGGGCTCCTACAATGAGCAGTTCTTC; CDR3 protein: CASSLVAGLGSYNEQFF
D gene: TRBD2; V gene: TRBV7-3; clone size: NA; J gene: TRBJ2-3; CDR3 DNA: TGTGCCAGCAGCTTCGGCGGGGGAAGCACAGATACGCAGTATTTT; CDR3 protein: CASSFGGGSTDTQYF
D gene: TRBD2; V gene: TRBV7-9; clone size: few; J gene: TRBJ2-1; CDR3 DNA: TGTGCCAGCAGTTCAGATGGCGGGGGGGCTTCAAACAATGAGCAGTTCTTC; CDR3 protein: CASSSDGGGASNNEQFF
D gene: NA; V gene: TRBV6-5; clone size: NA; J gene: TRBJ1-1; CDR3 DNA: TGTGCCAGCAGTCCAGGGTCGGTTGGCACTGAAGCTTTCTTT; CDR3 protein: CASSPGSVGTEAFF
D gene: NA; V gene: TRBV9; clone size: few; J gene: TRBJ1-2; CDR3 DNA: TGTGCCAGCAGCGTAAGCAGGGATTATGGCTACACCTTC; CDR3 protein: CASSVSRDYGYTF
D gene: NA; V gene: TRBV9; clone size: NA; J gene: TRBJ1-1; CDR3 DNA: TGTGCCAGCAGCGTAACAGGGAGGAACACTGAAGCTTTCTTT; CDR3 protein: CASSVTGRNTEAFF
D gene: NA; V gene: TRBV2; clone size: few; J gene: TRBJ2-7; CDR3 DNA: TGTGCCAGCAGTGGGACAGCGCTCGATGAGCAGTACTTC; CDR3 protein: CASSGTALDEQYF
D gene: TRBD2; V gene: TRBV25-1; clone size: NA; J gene: TRBJ2-3; CDR3 DNA: TGTGCCAGCAGTGAAAGACTAGCCACAGATACGCAGTATTTT; CDR3 protein: CASSERLATDTQYF
D gene: TRBD1; V gene: TRBV30; clone size: NA; J gene: TRBJ2-3; CDR3 DNA: TGTGCCTGGACTCACAGGGGGGCAGATACGCAGTATTTT; CDR3 protein: CAWTHRGADTQYF
D gene: TRBD2; V gene: TRBV2; clone size: NA; J gene: TRBJ2-3; CDR3 DNA: TGTGCCAGCAGTGAAACGGGAGGGCTAGATACGCAGTATTTT; CDR3 protein: CASSETGGLDTQYF